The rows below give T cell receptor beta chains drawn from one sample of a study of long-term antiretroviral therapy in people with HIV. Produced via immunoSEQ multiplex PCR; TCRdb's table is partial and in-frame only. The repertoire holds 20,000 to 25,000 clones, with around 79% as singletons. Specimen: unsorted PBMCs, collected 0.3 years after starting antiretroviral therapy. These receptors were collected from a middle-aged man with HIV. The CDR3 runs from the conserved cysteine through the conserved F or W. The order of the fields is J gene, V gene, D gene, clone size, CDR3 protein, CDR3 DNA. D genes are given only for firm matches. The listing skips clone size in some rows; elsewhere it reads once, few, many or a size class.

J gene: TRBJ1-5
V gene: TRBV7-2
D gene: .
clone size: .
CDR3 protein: CASSLGPGSNQPQHF
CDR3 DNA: TGTGCCAGCAGCTTAGGGCCGGGTAGCAATCAGCCCCAGCATTTT

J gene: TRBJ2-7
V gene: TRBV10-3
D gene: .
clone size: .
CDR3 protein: CAIQGTYEQYF
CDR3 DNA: TGTGCCATCCAGGGGACCTACGAGCAGTACTTC

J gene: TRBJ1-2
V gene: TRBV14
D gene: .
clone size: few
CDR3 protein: CASSQGYGYTF
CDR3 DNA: TGTGCCAGCAGCCAAGGTTATGGCTACACCTTC

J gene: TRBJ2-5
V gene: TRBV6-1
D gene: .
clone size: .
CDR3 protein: CASSEWGQTETQYF
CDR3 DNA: TGTGCCAGCAGCGAATGGGGACAAACGGAGACCCAGTACTTC

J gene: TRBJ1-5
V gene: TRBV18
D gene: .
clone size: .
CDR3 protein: CASSPVRGRSQPQHF
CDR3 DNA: TGTGCCAGCTCACCAGTTAGGGGAAGGAGTCAGCCCCAGCATTTT

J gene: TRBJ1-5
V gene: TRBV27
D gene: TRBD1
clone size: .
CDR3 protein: CASRLDRERNQPQHF
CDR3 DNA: TGTGCCAGCAGGCTCGACAGGGAACGCAATCAGCCCCAGCATTTT

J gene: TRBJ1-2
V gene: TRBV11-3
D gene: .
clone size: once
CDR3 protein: CASSQEGERRILYGYTF
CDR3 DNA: TGTGCCAGCAGCCAGGAGGGAGAAAGGCGAATACTCTATGGCTACACCTTC

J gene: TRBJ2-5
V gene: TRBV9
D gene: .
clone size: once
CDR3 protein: CASSVDRSLGRDQETQYF
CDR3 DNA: TGTGCCAGCAGCGTAGATAGGTCGTTGGGACGGGACCAAGAGACCCAGTACTTC

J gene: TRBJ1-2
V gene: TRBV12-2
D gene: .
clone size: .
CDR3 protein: CASRLDSPQVGGEDRGLDYGYTF
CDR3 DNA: TGTGCAAGTCGCTTAGATTCGCCTCAAGTTGGTGGGGAGGACAGGGGACTCGACTATGGCTACACCTTC

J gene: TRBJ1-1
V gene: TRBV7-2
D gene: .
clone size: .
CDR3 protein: CASSYTEGDTEAFF
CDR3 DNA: TGTGCCAGCAGTTATACTGAGGGGGACACTGAAGCTTTCTTT

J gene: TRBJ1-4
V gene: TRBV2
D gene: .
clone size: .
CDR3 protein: CASSEGRANEKLFF
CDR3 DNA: TGTGCCAGCAGTGAGGGGCGGGCTAATGAAAAACTGTTTTTT

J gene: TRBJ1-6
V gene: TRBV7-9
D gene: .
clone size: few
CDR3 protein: CATGRRGRNSPLHF
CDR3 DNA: TGTGCCACCGGCCGGAGGGGTAGGAACTCACCCCTCCACTTT

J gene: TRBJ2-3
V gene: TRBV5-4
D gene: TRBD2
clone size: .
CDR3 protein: CASSLTSGNGNTQYF
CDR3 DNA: TGTGCCAGCAGCTTGACTAGCGGGAATGGAAATACGCAGTATTTT

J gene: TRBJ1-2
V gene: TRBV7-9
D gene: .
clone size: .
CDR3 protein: CASSLGQYGYTF
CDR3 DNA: TGTGCCAGCAGCTTAGGACAGTATGGCTACACCTTC

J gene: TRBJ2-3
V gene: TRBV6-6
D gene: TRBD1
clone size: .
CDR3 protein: CASNRWTGSTDTQYF
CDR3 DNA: TGTGCCAGCAATCGATGGACAGGGTCAACAGATACGCAGTATTTT

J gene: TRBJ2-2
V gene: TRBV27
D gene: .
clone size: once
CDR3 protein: CATAAAGTGELFF
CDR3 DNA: TGTGCCACCGCGGCCGCGGGCACCGGGGAGCTGTTTTTT

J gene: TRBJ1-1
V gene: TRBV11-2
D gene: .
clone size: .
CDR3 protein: CASSLAPGFMNTEAFF
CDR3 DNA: TGTGCCAGCAGCTTAGCGCCAGGATTCATGAACACTGAAGCTTTCTTT

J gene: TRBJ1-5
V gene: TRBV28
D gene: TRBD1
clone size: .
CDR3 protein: CATSGTGGNQPQHF
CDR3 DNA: TGTGCCACCTCAGGGACAGGGGGCAATCAGCCCCAGCATTTT

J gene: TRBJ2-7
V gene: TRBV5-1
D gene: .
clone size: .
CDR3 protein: CASSLQGPYEQYF
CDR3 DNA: TGCGCCAGCAGCTTGCAGGGGCCTTACGAGCAGTACTTC

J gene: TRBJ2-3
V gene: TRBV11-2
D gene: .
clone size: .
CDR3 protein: CASSYRGSGTDTQYF
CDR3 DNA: TGTGCCAGCAGCTACCGCGGCAGTGGCACAGATACGCAGTATTTT

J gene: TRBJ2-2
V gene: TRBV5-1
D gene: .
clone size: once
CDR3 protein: CASRKGWGLTGELFF
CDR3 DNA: TGCGCCAGCAGGAAAGGGTGGGGGCTCACCGGGGAGCTGTTTTTT

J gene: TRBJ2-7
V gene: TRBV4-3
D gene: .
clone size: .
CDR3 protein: CASSHRGYEQYF
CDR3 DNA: TGCGCCAGCAGCCACAGGGGTTACGAGCAGTACTTC

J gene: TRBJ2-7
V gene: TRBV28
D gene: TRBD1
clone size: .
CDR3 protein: CASSSIFRDRGYEQYF
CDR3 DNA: TGTGCCAGCAGTTCAATATTCCGGGACAGGGGATACGAGCAGTACTTC

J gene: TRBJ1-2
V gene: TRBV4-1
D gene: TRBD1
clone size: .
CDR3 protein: CASSQGGTGATYGYTF
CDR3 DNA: TGCGCCAGCAGCCAGGGCGGGACAGGGGCTACCTATGGCTACACCTTC

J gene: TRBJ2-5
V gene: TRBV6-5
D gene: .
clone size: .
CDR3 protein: CASSYSSGGLGTQYF
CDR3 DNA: TGTGCCAGCAGTTACTCATCAGGGGGGCTAGGGACCCAGTACTTC

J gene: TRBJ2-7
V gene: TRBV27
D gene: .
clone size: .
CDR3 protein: CASSLSHEQYF
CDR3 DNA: TGTGCCAGCAGTTTATCCCACGAGCAGTACTTC

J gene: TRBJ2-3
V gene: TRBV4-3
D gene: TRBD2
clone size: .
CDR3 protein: CASSQGARGDSRDTQYF
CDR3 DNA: TGCGCCAGCAGCCAAGGTGCGCGGGGGGATTCGCGTGATACGCAGTATTTT